This T cell receptor beta chain was identified in a study of blood T cell repertoires in COVID-19. For the study at large: Samples came from the United States, Italy and Spain, spanning acute and convalescent COVID-19. The analysed material was cDNA or gDNA that came from T cells, B-cell-depleted T cells, or PBMCs.

Clones were read by immunoSEQ multiplex PCR, and TCRdb kept only the in-frame ones, dropping some. This table holds some 70,000 clones, roughly 88% found once. This receptor was taken from a woman aged 60-70 years with COVID-19, enrolled during active disease. Material for sequencing was peripheral blood.

CDR3 sequence reads: CASRRDSGEVVYGYTF. In DNA, the CDR3 is TGTGCGAGTCGAAGAGACTCCGGAGAGGTGGTCTATGGCTACACCTTC. This chain connects TRBV3-1 (or the pseudogene TRBV3-2) to TRBJ1-2, with D unresolved. CDR1 and CDR2 (germline): LGHDT, YNNKEL (reference sequence). The CDR3 extends over 16 amino acids.